This TCR beta chain was recorded in a study of T cells after posttransplantation cyclophosphamide. This clone appeared many times. Its antigen remains unknown. Whole-study findings and limits: Later blood repertoires were often dominated by clones from the donor CD8+ memory compartment.

The repertoire was sequenced with immunoSEQ multiplex PCR; TCRdb's copy has only in-frame clones and lacks some. The profile covers approximately 35,000 clones, none occurring a single time. The ends lost 0 bases at V and 5 bases at J; junction bases unmatched: 8. The CDR3 is 15 amino acids. The germline V gene encodes CDR1 SGHRS and CDR2 YFSETQ. This clonotype originated in a woman aged 25-40 years in good health and a related stem cell transplant donor. Sequencing was carried out using PBMCs. This chain links TRBV5-1 with TRBJ2-7; 7 nucleotides match TRBD1. The CDR3 protein is CASSLVYRGLNEQYF. For the CDR3, the DNA is TGCGCCAGCAGCTTGGTGTACAGGGGATTAAACGAGCAGTACTTC. Full variable domain (outside the CDR3, taken from reference TRBV5-1 and TRBJ2-7): KAGVTQTPRYLIKTRGQQVTLSCSPISGHRSVSWYQQTPGQGLQFLFEYFSETQRNKGNFPGRFSGRQFSNSRSEMNVSTLELGDSALYLCASSLVYRGLNEQYFGPGTRLTVT.